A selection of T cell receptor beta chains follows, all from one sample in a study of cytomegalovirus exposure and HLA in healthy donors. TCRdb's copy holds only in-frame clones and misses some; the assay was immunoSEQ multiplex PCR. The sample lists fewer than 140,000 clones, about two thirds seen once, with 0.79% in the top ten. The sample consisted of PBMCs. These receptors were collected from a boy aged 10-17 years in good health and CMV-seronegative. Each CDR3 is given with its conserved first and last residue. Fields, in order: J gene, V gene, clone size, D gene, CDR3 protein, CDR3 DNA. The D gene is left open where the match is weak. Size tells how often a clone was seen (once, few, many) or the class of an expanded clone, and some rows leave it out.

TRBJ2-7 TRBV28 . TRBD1 CASSRPGQGIYEQYF TGTGCCAGCAGTAGACCGGGACAGGGGATTTACGAGCAGTACTTC
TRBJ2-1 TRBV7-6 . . CASSHLRGTASMNEQFF TGTGCCAGCAGCCACCTTCGGGGGACAGCCAGTATGAATGAGCAGTTCTTC
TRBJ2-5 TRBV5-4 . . CASSSRRGGFTPQYF TGTGCCAGCAGCTCCCGACGAGGAGGTTTTACGCCCCAGTACTTC
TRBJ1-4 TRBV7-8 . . CASSSYLLNEKLFF TGTGCCAGCAGCTCCTACCTACTTAATGAAAAACTGTTTTTT
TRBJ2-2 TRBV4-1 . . CASSQGRVTGELFF TGCGCCAGCAGCCAAGGGAGGGTTACCGGGGAGCTGTTTTTT
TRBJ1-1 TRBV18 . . CASSPQGMGTEAFF TGTGCCAGCTCACCGCAGGGTATGGGCACTGAAGCTTTCTTT
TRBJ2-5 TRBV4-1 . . CASSQDISRAETQYF TGCGCCAGCAGCCAAGATATCTCCAGGGCAGAGACCCAGTACTTC
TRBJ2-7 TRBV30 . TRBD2 CAWSGAGSGSREQYF TGTGCCTGGAGTGGGGCCGGTAGCGGGTCTCGGGAGCAGTACTTC
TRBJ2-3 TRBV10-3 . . CAIRNRFTDTQYF TGTGCCATCAGGAATCGGTTCACAGATACGCAGTATTTT
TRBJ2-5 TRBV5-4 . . CASSLSYQETQYF TGTGCCAGCAGCTTGTCGTACCAAGAGACCCAGTACTTC
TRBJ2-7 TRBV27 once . CASSLSSAGLSYEQYF TGTGCCAGCAGTTTATCGTCGGCAGGCCTCTCCTACGAGCAGTACTTC
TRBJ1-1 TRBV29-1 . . CSVEGSGAGSAFF TGCAGCGTTGAAGGTTCAGGGGCGGGCTCGGCTTTCTTT
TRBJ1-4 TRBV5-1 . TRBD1 CASSLGQGNEKLFF TGCGCCAGCAGCTTGGGACAGGGTAATGAAAAACTGTTTTTT
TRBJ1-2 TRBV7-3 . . CASSLRQGSGYTF TGTGCCAGCAGCTTAAGGCAGGGAAGTGGCTACACCTTC
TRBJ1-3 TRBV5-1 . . CASSFTGGAGNTIYF TGCGCCAGCAGCTTTACGGGGGGGGCTGGAAACACCATATATTTT
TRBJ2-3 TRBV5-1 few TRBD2 CASSFLAGTTDTQYF TGCGCCAGCAGCTTCCTAGCGGGAACAACGGATACGCAGTATTTT
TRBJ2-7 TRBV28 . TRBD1 CASSYDRGVYAEQYF TGTGCCAGCAGCTATGACAGGGGGGTGTATGCTGAGCAGTACTTC
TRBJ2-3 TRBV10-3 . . CATRGDTQYF TGTGCCACCCGAGGAGATACGCAGTATTTT
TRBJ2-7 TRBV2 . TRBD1 CARGQGRNEQYF TGTGCCAGAGGACAGGGGCGAAACGAGCAGTACTTC
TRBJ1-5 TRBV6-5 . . CASRRGSNQPQHF TGTGCCAGCAGGCGAGGAAGCAATCAGCCCCAGCATTTT
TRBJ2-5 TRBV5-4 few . CASSLDREETQYF TGTGCCAGCAGCTTGGACAGGGAAGAGACCCAGTACTTC
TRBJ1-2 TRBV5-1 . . CASSHGSPDSYTF TGCGCCAGCAGCCACGGGTCCCCGGATAGCTACACCTTC
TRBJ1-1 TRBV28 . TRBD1 CASSFWDRAGTEAFF TGTGCCAGCAGTTTCTGGGACAGGGCGGGAACTGAAGCTTTCTTT
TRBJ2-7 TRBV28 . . CASSLRGNRYEQYF TGTGCCAGCAGTTTACGGGGGAATCGATACGAGCAGTACTTC
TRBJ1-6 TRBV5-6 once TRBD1 CASSLDRGLTNSPLHF TGTGCCAGCAGCTTAGACAGGGGACTCACCAATTCACCCCTCCACTTT
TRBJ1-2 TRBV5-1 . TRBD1 CASSSTGDYGYTF TGCGCCAGCAGCTCGACAGGGGATTATGGCTACACCTTC
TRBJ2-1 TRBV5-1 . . CASSWERVGNEQFF TGCGCCAGCAGCTGGGAGCGGGTGGGGAATGAGCAGTTCTTC
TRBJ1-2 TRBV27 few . CASSPTLRYVPRFGYTF TGTGCCAGCAGTCCCACCCTTCGATATGTTCCTAGGTTTGGCTACACCTTC
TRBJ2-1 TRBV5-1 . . CASSFGSSYNEQFF TGCGCCAGCAGCTTCGGGAGCTCCTACAATGAGCAGTTCTTC
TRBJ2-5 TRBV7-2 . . CASSRRDTRIETQYF TGTGCCAGCAGCAGACGGGACACCAGGATCGAGACCCAGTACTTC
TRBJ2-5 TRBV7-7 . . CASSHFGAVPQETQYF TGTGCTAGCAGCCACTTTGGAGCGGTCCCCCAAGAGACCCAGTACTTC
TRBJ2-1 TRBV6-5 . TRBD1 CASSRWTGDNNEQFF TGTGCCAGCAGCCGATGGACAGGGGACAACAATGAGCAGTTCTTC
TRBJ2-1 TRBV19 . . CASSPLGAPKYNEQFF TGTGCCAGTAGTCCCCTGGGAGCTCCTAAATACAATGAGCAGTTCTTC
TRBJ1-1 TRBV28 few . CASSIQGGEMSAFF TGTGCCAGCAGCATTCAGGGAGGGGAAATGAGCGCTTTCTTT
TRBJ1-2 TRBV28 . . CASTEGGGYTF TGTGCCAGCACCGAGGGCGGTGGCTACACCTTC
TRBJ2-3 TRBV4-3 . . CASSQDHSRATDTQYF TGCGCCAGCAGCCAAGATCACTCGCGGGCCACAGATACGCAGTATTTT
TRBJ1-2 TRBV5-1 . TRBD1 CASSWDRNYGYTF TGCGCCAGCAGCTGGGACAGAAACTATGGCTACACCTTC
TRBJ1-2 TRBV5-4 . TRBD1 CASSPGPDRDYGYTF TGTGCCAGCAGCCCAGGGCCGGACAGGGACTATGGCTACACCTTC
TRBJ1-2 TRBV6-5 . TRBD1 CASSSDRGGGYTF TGTGCCAGCAGTTCCGACAGGGGAGGTGGCTACACCTTC
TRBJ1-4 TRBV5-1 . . CASSTGTPTNEKLFF TGCGCCAGCAGCACCGGGACACCAACTAATGAAAAACTGTTTTTT
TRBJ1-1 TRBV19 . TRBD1 CASTSTGGGTEAFF TGTGCCAGTACCTCGACAGGGGGAGGCACTGAAGCTTTCTTT
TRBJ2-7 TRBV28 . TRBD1 CASSPTGTGVYEQYF TGTGCCAGCAGTCCGACCGGGACAGGAGTTTACGAGCAGTACTTC
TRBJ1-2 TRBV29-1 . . CSVEGGEWGYGYTF TGCAGCGTTGAAGGCGGGGAGTGGGGCTATGGCTACACCTTC
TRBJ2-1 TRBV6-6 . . CASSPSYNEQFF TGTGCCAGCAGCCCCAGTTACAATGAGCAGTTCTTC
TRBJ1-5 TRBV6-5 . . CASRLSPGQPQHF TGTGCCAGCAGACTCTCACCAGGTCAGCCCCAGCATTTT
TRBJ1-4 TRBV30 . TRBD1 CAWSPLGQGEKLFF TGTGCCTGGAGTCCCCTGGGACAGGGGGAAAAACTGTTTTTT
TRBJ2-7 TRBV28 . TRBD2 CASSPGLAGPTYEQYF TGTGCCAGCAGTCCAGGACTAGCGGGCCCAACCTACGAGCAGTACTTC
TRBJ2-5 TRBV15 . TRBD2 CATSRDNSGGQETQYF TGTGCCACCAGCAGAGATAACAGCGGGGGCCAAGAGACCCAGTACTTC
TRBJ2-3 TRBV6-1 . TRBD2 CASSTEGLAGDTQYF TGTGCCAGCAGTACCGAAGGACTAGCGGGGGATACGCAGTATTTT
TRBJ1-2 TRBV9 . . CASSHAGVGVGYTF TGTGCCAGCAGCCACGCGGGGGTGGGAGTCGGCTACACCTTC
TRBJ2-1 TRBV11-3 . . CASSLGDTYNEQFF TGTGCCAGCAGCTTAGGGGACACCTACAATGAGCAGTTCTTC
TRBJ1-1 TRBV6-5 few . CASSPRQALNTEAFF TGTGCCAGCAGTCCTCGACAGGCGCTGAACACTGAAGCTTTCTTT
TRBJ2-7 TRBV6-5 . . CASSYQRGPYEQYF TGTGCCAGCAGTTATCAGCGCGGTCCCTACGAGCAGTACTTC
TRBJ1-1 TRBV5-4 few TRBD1 CASSPRQGNMNTEAFF TGTGCCAGCAGCCCCCGACAGGGCAACATGAACACTGAAGCTTTCTTT